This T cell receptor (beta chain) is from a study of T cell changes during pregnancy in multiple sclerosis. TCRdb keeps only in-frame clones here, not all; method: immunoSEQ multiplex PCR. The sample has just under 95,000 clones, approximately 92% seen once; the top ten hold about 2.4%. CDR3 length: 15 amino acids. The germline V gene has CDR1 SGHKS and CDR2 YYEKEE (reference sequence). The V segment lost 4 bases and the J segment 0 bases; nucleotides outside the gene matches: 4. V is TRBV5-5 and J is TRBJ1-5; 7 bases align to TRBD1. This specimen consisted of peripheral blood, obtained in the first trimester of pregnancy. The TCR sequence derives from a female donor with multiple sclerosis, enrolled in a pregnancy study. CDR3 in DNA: TGTGCCAGCAGCATTAGACAGGGTAGCAATCAGCCCCAGCATTTT. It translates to CASSIRQGSNQPQHF.